The present T cell receptor beta chain was sequenced within a study of T cell changes during pregnancy in multiple sclerosis. The CDR3 covers 12 residues. The junction had 0 bases not matched to a gene; V was cut back by 6 bases and J by 2 bases. The V gene's germline CDR1 is SNHLY and CDR2 FYNNEI. Assay used: immunoSEQ multiplex PCR; TCRdb lists only in-frame clones, some missing. The profile shows around 35,000 clones, approximately 90% of them singletons. The gene calls are TRBV2 and TRBJ2-7; 8 bases are a match to TRBD1. Sequencing used CD4+ T cells from peripheral blood mononuclear cells, obtained after pregnancy. This sequence originates from a female donor with multiple sclerosis, enrolled in a pregnancy study. CDR3 protein: CASSRGPYEQYF. The CDR3 nucleotides are TGTGCCAGCAGCAGGGGGCCCTACGAGCAGTACTTC.